The rows below give T cell receptor beta chains drawn from one sample of a study of CD8 T cells in ankylosing spondylitis. TCRdb recomputed calls from the 5' RACE reads with MiXCR, one row per CDR3 protein. Here the sample spans 350,000 to 550,000 distinct CDR3 sequences, about 25% being singletons. Sequencing input: blood, either unsorted or a sorted T cell fraction (not recorded which). The source of these receptors is a male donor with ankylosing spondylitis. CDR3s include the opening cysteine and the closing phenylalanine or tryptophan. A D gene is named only where the DNA matches it firmly. Clone sizes are given selectively: once, few, many, or a class where the clone is expanded.

d_call	clone_size	v_call	j_call	cdr3_aa	cdr3_nt
TRBD2	NA	TRBV20-1	TRBJ2-1	CSARPAGGEQFF	TGCAGTGCTAGACCAGCGGGAGGGGAGCAGTTCTTC
TRBD1	NA	TRBV5-4	TRBJ1-1	CASSFRDRNTEAFF	TGTGCCAGCAGCTTTCGGGACAGAAACACTGAAGCTTTCTTT
TRBD2	NA	TRBV7-2	TRBJ2-5	CASSPRTRMAQETQYF	TGTGCCAGCAGCCCGAGGACTAGAATGGCCCAAGAGACCCAGTACTTC
TRBD2	NA	TRBV5-1	TRBJ2-1	CASSLVVAGGPKQFF	TGCGCCAGCAGCTTGGTCGTAGCGGGAGGGCCTAAGCAGTTCTTC
NA	NA	TRBV27	TRBJ1-4	CASSFNGGGEKLFF	TGTGCCAGCAGCTTTAACGGGGGCGGCGAAAAACTGTTTTTT
TRBD1	few	TRBV6-5	TRBJ1-1	CASSIQGSTEAFF	TGTGCCAGCAGTATACAGGGGAGCACTGAAGCTTTCTTT
NA	few	TRBV5-1	TRBJ2-3	CASSQDPGDTQYF	TGCGCCAGCAGCCAGGACCCTGGGGATACGCAGTATTTT
TRBD1	NA	TRBV2	TRBJ1-2	CASKQGARGYTF	TGTGCCAGCAAACAGGGGGCGCGTGGCTACACCTTC
NA	few	TRBV5-1	TRBJ2-2	CASSLLGAGELFF	TGCGCCAGCAGCTTGTTAGGGGCCGGGGAGCTGTTTTTT
NA	few	TRBV4-1	TRBJ2-1	CASSLLGLPPNEQFF	TGCGCCAGCAGCCTTCTCGGACTTCCCCCCAATGAGCAGTTCTTC
TRBD2	NA	TRBV20-1	TRBJ2-1	CSARGPSSGTWGYNEQFF	TGCAGTGCTAGAGGCCCGTCTAGCGGGACCTGGGGATACAATGAGCAGTTCTTC
NA	NA	TRBV28	TRBJ1-2	CASSLWGQTYGYTF	TGTGCCAGCAGTTTGTGGGGACAAACCTATGGCTACACCTTC
TRBD2	once	TRBV12-3/TRBV12-4	TRBJ2-5	CASSLGTSGQGTQYF	TGTGCCAGCAGTTTGGGGACTAGCGGCCAGGGGACCCAGTACTTC
TRBD2	NA	TRBV20-1	TRBJ2-1	CSARVVTSGREYNEQFF	TGCAGTGCTAGAGTTGTTACTAGCGGGAGGGAATACAATGAGCAGTTCTTC
NA	NA	TRBV18	TRBJ1-2	CASSPHRDGGYTF	TGTGCCAGCTCACCACACAGGGACGGCGGCTACACCTTC
NA	NA	TRBV5-1	TRBJ2-5	CASSLPAEETQYF	TGCGCCAGCAGCTTACCCGCCGAAGAGACCCAGTACTTC
NA	NA	TRBV5-1	TRBJ2-3	CASSSLRADTQYF	TGCGCCAGCAGCAGCCTCAGGGCAGATACGCAGTATTTT
NA	NA	TRBV7-2	TRBJ1-5	CASSPPGGTKAQHF	TGTGCCAGCAGCCCCCCCGGGGGTACTAAAGCCCAGCATTTT
NA	once	TRBV20-1	TRBJ2-3	CSARDRRLDTSTDTQYF	TGCAGTGCTAGAGATCGGAGACTCGATACTAGCACAGATACGCAGTATTTT
NA	NA	TRBV12-3/TRBV12-4	TRBJ1-3	CASSPGVLSGNTIYF	TGTGCCAGCAGCCCCGGGGTTCTCTCTGGAAACACCATATATTTT
NA	NA	TRBV6-2/TRBV6-3	TRBJ1-1	CASSYILNTEAFF	TGTGCCAGCAGTTACATTTTAAACACTGAAGCTTTCTTT
NA	few	TRBV6-2/TRBV6-3	TRBJ1-1	CASSPWTSEAFF	TGTGCCAGCAGCCCCTGGACCTCTGAAGCTTTCTTT
NA	few	TRBV20-1	TRBJ2-1	CSASRVRSDEQFF	TGCAGTGCTAGTAGAGTTAGAAGTGATGAGCAGTTCTTC
TRBD1	few	TRBV7-2	TRBJ2-2	CASSLLGQGAGELFF	TGTGCCAGCAGCCTACTGGGACAGGGGGCCGGGGAGCTGTTTTTT
NA	NA	TRBV5-1	TRBJ1-4	CASTLGFSSTNEKLFF	TGCGCCAGCACCCTGGGATTTTCCTCCACTAATGAAAAACTGTTTTTT
NA	NA	TRBV11-3	TRBJ2-1	CASSLEREQFF	TGTGCCAGCAGCTTGGAAAGGGAGCAGTTCTTC
TRBD1	NA	TRBV2	TRBJ2-2	CASSVRQGPYTGELFF	TGTGCCAGCAGTGTCCGACAGGGGCCATACACCGGGGAGCTGTTTTTT
TRBD2	NA	TRBV5-1	TRBJ2-7	CASSLGTSGRASGYEQYF	TGCGCCAGCAGCTTGGGGACTAGCGGGAGGGCCTCAGGCTACGAGCAGTACTTC
TRBD2	few	TRBV11-2	TRBJ2-3	CASSMTSGRARTDTQYF	TGTGCCAGCAGCATGACTAGCGGGAGGGCTCGCACAGATACGCAGTATTTT
TRBD1	NA	TRBV12-3/TRBV12-4	TRBJ1-5	CASSLGPGGENQPQQF	TGTGCCAGCAGTTTAGGTCCAGGGGGCGAGAATCAGCCCCAGCAATTT
TRBD1	once	TRBV6-2/TRBV6-3	TRBJ1-1	CASSSVGQGRNTEAFF	TGTGCCAGCAGTTCCGTTGGACAGGGCAGGAACACTGAAGCTTTCTTT
NA	NA	TRBV20-1	TRBJ1-4	CSASRQTELFF	TGCAGTGCTAGTCGTCAGACAGAACTGTTTTTT
NA	NA	TRBV30	TRBJ2-6	CAWRLSGANVLTF	TGTGCCTGGAGACTCTCTGGGGCCAACGTCCTGACTTTC
TRBD1	NA	TRBV5-1	TRBJ2-7	CASSIGTGLNEQYF	TGCGCCAGCAGCATCGGGACAGGGCTAAACGAGCAGTACTTC
TRBD2	NA	TRBV7-2	TRBJ2-3	CASSLIAGVDTQYF	TGTGCCAGCAGCTTAATAGCGGGGGTGGATACGCAGTATTTT
TRBD2	NA	TRBV30	TRBJ2-3	CAWSAGLAGSADTQYF	TGTGCCTGGAGTGCCGGACTAGCGGGAAGTGCAGATACGCAGTATTTT
NA	NA	TRBV5-1	TRBJ2-5	CASSWGRGQETQYF	TGCGCCAGCAGCTGGGGACGCGGCCAAGAGACCCAGTACTTC
TRBD1	NA	TRBV12-3/TRBV12-4	TRBJ1-2	CASSLTGGHGYTF	TGTGCCAGCAGTTTAACAGGGGGCCATGGCTACACCTTC
NA	many	TRBV5-1	TRBJ2-5	CASRFSSSETQYF	TGCGCCAGCAGGTTTAGTAGCTCGGAGACCCAGTACTTC
NA	NA	TRBV21-1	TRBJ2-1	CASSATVRYNEQFF	TGTGCCAGCAGCGCGACAGTTAGATACAATGAGCAGTTCTTC
NA	NA	TRBV12-3/TRBV12-4	TRBJ1-3	CASSPGVGNTIYF	TGTGCCAGCAGCCCAGGGGTCGGAAACACCATATATTTT
TRBD2	NA	TRBV7-2	TRBJ2-1	CASSLVFGSGNEQFF	TGTGCCAGCAGCTTAGTTTTCGGTAGCGGGAATGAGCAGTTCTTC
TRBD2	many	TRBV12-3/TRBV12-4	TRBJ2-1	CASSSSGNSYNEQFF	TGTGCCAGCAGTTCCAGCGGGAACTCCTACAATGAGCAGTTCTTC
NA	NA	TRBV5-1	TRBJ1-1	CASSPGQTRVEAFF	TGCGCCAGCAGCCCTGGACAGACCCGTGTTGAGGCTTTCTTT
NA	NA	TRBV4-1	TRBJ1-3	CASRPTAVSGNTIYF	TGCGCCAGCAGACCGACAGCCGTCTCTGGAAACACCATATATTTT
TRBD1	NA	TRBV10-3	TRBJ1-1	CAIRGQGGSEAFF	TGTGCCATCAGGGGACAGGGGGGTTCAGAAGCTTTCTTT
NA	NA	TRBV20-1	TRBJ2-1	CSARELGASYNEQFF	TGCAGTGCTAGAGAATTGGGAGCTTCCTACAATGAGCAGTTCTTC
NA	few	TRBV24-1	TRBJ2-2	CATSDLPLGMNTGELFF	TGTGCCACCAGTGATTTGCCGTTAGGGATGAACACCGGGGAGCTGTTTTTT
NA	NA	TRBV20-1	TRBJ2-3	CSASTGDTQYF	TGCAGTGCTTCGACTGGGGATACGCAGTATTTT
NA	few	TRBV12-3/TRBV12-4	TRBJ2-1	CASTNRVNEQFF	TGTGCCAGCACTAACAGGGTTAATGAGCAGTTCTTC
NA	NA	TRBV5-6	TRBJ2-7	CASSLRRYYEQYF	TGTGCCAGCAGCTTGAGGAGGTACTACGAGCAGTACTTC